This passage covers 12 T cell receptor beta chains from one sample sequenced in a study of blood T cell repertoires in COVID-19. Assay used: immunoSEQ multiplex PCR; TCRdb lists only in-frame clones, some missing. Of 200,000 to 250,000 clones in the sample, 70% to 90% were seen once. The specimen was peripheral blood. These receptors came from a human donor in a cohort sampled during active COVID-19.

This clone is a singleton in its sample. The rearrangement joins TRBV21-1 to TRBJ2-1; the table calls TRBD2, which could not be checked here. TRBV21-1 is deemed a pseudogene. The CDR3 runs 16 residues. Written as DNA, the CDR3 is TGTGCCAGCAGCGAGAGGAATGCGGGAGGGCCAGATGAGCAGTTCTTC. This encodes CASSERNAGGPDEQFF.

The rearrangement uses TRBV6-5 and TRBJ2-7; 8 bases line up with TRBD1. The CDR3 length is 15 residues. The V and J ends lost 4 bases and 4 bases, in that order; junction bases with no gene match: 9. Germline values: CDR1 MNHEY, CDR2 SVGAGI. CDR3 nucleotide sequence: TGTGCCAGCAGTTCCCTCAGGGGGCGCGGATACGAGCAGTACTTC. Its protein is CASSSLRGRGYEQYF.

The chain uses TRBV7-3 and TRBJ2-7; 11 bases are a match to TRBD1. Germline lookup yields CDR1 SGHTA and CDR2 FQGTGA. This CDR3 comprises 14 residues. Trimming at V came to 4 bases and at J to 7 bases, leaving 6 bases not matched to a gene. CDR3 protein: CASSYGQGAGEQYF. CDR3 bases: TGTGCCAGCAGCTATGGACAGGGGGCTGGGGAGCAGTACTTC.

The V call is TRBV9, the J call TRBJ1-1; D is perhaps TRBD1 (5 bases). Germline V CDR1 and CDR2: SGDLS, YYNGEE. This CDR3 has 14 residues. V was clipped by 3 bases and J by 0 bases, with 9 bases between them. CDR3 sequence: CASSGGGVNTEAFF. CDR3 DNA sequence: TGTGCCAGCAGCGGGGGCGGGGTGAACACTGAAGCTTTCTTT.

The CDR3 DNA reads as TGTGCCAGCGGGCCGACAGTCAGCAATCAGCCCCAGCATTTT. It encodes CASGPTVSNQPQHF. The chain couples TRBV6-5 to TRBJ1-5, with D perhaps TRBD1 (5 bases). This CDR3 contains 14 residues. CDR1 and CDR2 (germline): MNHEY, SVGAGI. V dropped 8 bases and J dropped 1 base, with 12 bases sitting between them.

CDR3 sequence: CSATDGSYEQYF. The CDR3 DNA reads as TGCAGTGCTACTGACGGCTCCTACGAGCAGTACTTC. The chain carries TRBV20-1 and TRBJ2-7; D is undetermined. The ends were cut back, 4 bases at V and 0 bases at J, with 7 bases in the middle. CDR3 size: 12 residues. Germline CDR1 DFQATT, CDR2 SNEGSKA (reference sequence).

This chain joins TRBV25-1 and TRBJ2-7; no reliable D call. The CDR3 covers 13 residues. In germline, CDR1 is MGHDK, CDR2 SYGVNS. The ends were cut back, 2 bases at V and 5 bases at J, with 10 bases in the middle. CDR3 protein: CASSEISSDEQYF. Written as DNA, the CDR3 is TGTGCCAGCAGTGAAATTAGTTCGGACGAGCAGTACTTC.

The CDR3 region has the DNA TGTGCCAGCAGCACGGGAGGACAGGGGGGAGAGACCCAGTACTTC. Translated: CASSTGGQGGETQYF. The chain links TRBV21-1 to TRBJ2-5; the listed D gene, TRBD1, was not tested against the DNA. TRBV21-1 is noted as a pseudogene. The CDR3 is 15 amino acids.

V gene TRBV20-1 combines with J gene TRBJ2-7, with unresolved D. V lost 5 bases to trimming and J lost 5 bases, with 7 bases between them. The CDR3 extends over 10 amino acids. Germline V lookup: CDR1 DFQATT, CDR2 SNEGSKA (reference sequence). DNA of the CDR3: TGCAGTGCTCGGTTCAACGAGCAGTACTTC. Protein product: CSARFNEQYF.

The chain links TRBV5-1 to TRBJ1-2; 8 bases line up with TRBD1. This CDR3 has 16 amino acids. Trimming removed 4 bases from V and 5 bases from J; junction bases left unmatched: 13. CDR1 and CDR2 from the germline V gene are SGHRS and YFSETQ. The CDR3 reads CASSPDPGQGKYGYTF. As DNA, the CDR3 is TGCGCCAGCAGCCCAGACCCAGGACAGGGAAAATATGGCTACACCTTC.

The chain joins TRBV7-2 to TRBJ1-5; 9 bases agree with TRBD1. The germline V gene encodes CDR1 SGHTA and CDR2 FQGNSA. CDR3 length: 16 amino acids. J gave up 7 bases and V 4 bases, and 11 bases lay outside the gene matches. CDR3 residues: CASSSSPGQGGQPQHF. CDR3 coding DNA: TGTGCCAGCAGCTCGTCTCCGGGACAGGGAGGCCAGCCCCAGCATTTT.

The chain joins TRBV7-2 to TRBJ2-2; 10 bases are shared with TRBD2. The V gene's germline CDR1 is SGHTA and CDR2 FQGNSA. Trimming at V came to 5 bases and at J to 5 bases, leaving 5 bases not matched to a gene. The length of the CDR3 is 15 residues. CDR3 DNA: TGTGCCAGCAGCCACGGACTAGCGGAGACCGGGGAGCTGTTTTTT. It codes for CASSHGLAETGELFF.